The clone carrying this T cell receptor beta chain has a handful of counts. Its antigen is as yet unknown. This sample stems from a study of identical twins. A template switching step contributed a universal primer site, while unique molecular identifiers were present in the cDNA. TCRdb analysed the 5' RACE reads with MiXCR anew, one entry per CDR3 protein. Of 250,000 to 300,000 distinct CDR3 sequences in the sample, about 8.3% were seen once. This CDR3 has 15 amino acids. The V and J ends lost 6 bases and 0 bases respectively, with 12 bases between them. The germline CDR1 and CDR2 sequences are ENHRY and SYGVKD. Study results and caveats: The models gave estimates that fell short of the out-of-frame TCR alpha sharing seen in monozygotic twins.

These data also featured in a second study, about yellow fever vaccine responses in identical twins.

This TCR derives from a young woman in good health. V usage is TRBV10-3 and J usage is TRBJ2-1; weak D call: TRBD2 (6 bases). The sequencing sample was made of CD8+ T cells sorted from blood. CDR3 DNA sequence: TGTGCCATCAGGCCTGCTAGCGCCTCCTACAATGAGCAGTTCTTC. It specifies CAIRPASASYNEQFF.